These 31 T cell receptor beta chains originate from one sample sequenced in a study of T cell responses to AZD1222 COVID-19 vaccine. The data were produced by immunoSEQ multiplex PCR, yet TCRdb's version contains in-frame clones alone and is incomplete. The repertoire consists of around 99,000 clones, with 87% occurring once and the leading ten covering around 4%. This specimen consisted of peripheral blood, obtained 28 days after the second AZD1222 dose. The receptors here all came from an adult who received the AZD1222 COVID-19 vaccine.

This clone was seen once. This chain joins TRBV6-5 and TRBJ1-2; a possible D gene is TRBD1 (6 bases). V was cut by 4 bases and J by 3 bases, with 15 bases left in between. The CDR3 consists of 15 residues. CDR1 is MNHEY, CDR2 SVGAGI, per germline. CDR3 in DNA: TGTGCCAGCAGTTCTGGACAGTCGGGGGACTATGGCTACACCTTC. It specifies CASSSGQSGDYGYTF.

In this sample, this clone turned up many times. J is TRBJ2-7 and V is TRBV27; 9 bases match TRBD1. Losses at the gene ends were 3 bases for V and 2 bases for J; bases not matched to a gene: 5. The CDR3 consists of 15 residues. In germline, CDR1 is MNHEY, CDR2 SMNVEV (reference sequence). The CDR3 reads CASSLAGQGPYEQYF. CDR3 in DNA: TGTGCCAGCAGTTTGGCGGGACAGGGTCCCTACGAGCAGTACTTC.

The chain joins TRBV5-4 to TRBJ1-1, with 7 bases aligning to TRBD1. The CDR3 totals 14 residues. Trimming took 2 bases from V and 5 from J; bases not matched to a gene: 6. CDR1 SGHNT and CDR2 YYREEE come from the germline V gene (reference sequence). The CDR3 loop reads CASSLQGFLTEAFF. CDR3 coding DNA: TGTGCCAGCAGCTTACAGGGGTTCCTAACTGAAGCTTTCTTT.

V is TRBV6-1 and J is TRBJ1-1; D is perhaps TRBD1 (5 bases). The CDR3 is 15 residues long. V was trimmed by 3 bases and J by 1 base, leaving 12 bases between them. Germline CDR1 reads MNHNS; CDR2 reads SASEGT. This chain's CDR3 is CASSEGVRWNTEAFF. In DNA form, the CDR3 reads TGTGCCAGCAGTGAGGGGGTCCGGTGGAACACTGAAGCTTTCTTT.

The V call is TRBV4-2, the J call TRBJ1-1; no definite D call. Germline V lookup: CDR1 LGHNA, CDR2 YNFKEQ. This CDR3 contains 14 residues. Trimming cost V 3 bases and J 0 bases, with 8 bases left between them. DNA for the CDR3: TGTGCCAGCAGCCACACGAAGATGAACACTGAAGCTTTCTTT. The encoded protein is CASSHTKMNTEAFF.

The J gene is TRBJ2-1, the V gene TRBV6-6; 8 nucleotides align to TRBD2. The CDR3 consists of 11 residues. CDR1 is MNHNY, CDR2 SVGAGI, per germline (reference sequence). Germline trimming cut 5 bases from V and 15 bases from J; bases unmatched to any gene: 6. In DNA, the CDR3 is TGTGCCAGCAGTGACGGGACTAGGGGGTTCTTC. This translates into CASSDGTRGFF.

This clone appeared a single time. The gene calls are TRBV5-6 and TRBJ1-5, with D perhaps matching TRBD1 (6 bases). The CDR3 is 15 amino acids. Between the trimmed V and J ends, which lost 2 bases and 3 bases, there was a span of 12 bases. Germline V gene lookup returns CDR1 SGHDT and CDR2 YYEEEE. The CDR3 protein is CASSFLDSPNQPQHF. CDR3 bases: TGTGCCAGCAGCTTCTTGGACAGCCCCAATCAGCCCCAGCATTTT.

The chain combines TRBV19 with TRBJ1-1; D uncertain. The CDR3 length is 14 residues. CDR1 LNHDA and CDR2 SQIVND come from the germline V gene (reference sequence). V dropped 3 bases and J dropped 3 bases, with 11 bases sitting between them. The CDR3 nucleotides are TGTGCCAGTAGTATCCCTGCGGGCCACACTGAAGCTTTCTTT. It encodes CASSIPAGHTEAFF. Combining the CDR3 with reference TRBV19 and TRBJ1-1 gives the whole variable domain DGGITQSPKYLFRKEGQNVTLSCEQNLNHDAMYWYRQDPGQGLRLIYYSQIVNDFQKGDIAEGYSVSREKKESFPLTVTSAQKNPTAFYLCASSIPAGHTEAFFGQGTRLTVV.

The V call is TRBV27, the J call TRBJ1-2; D is perhaps TRBD1 (5 bases). V was pared by 3 bases and J by 1 base, with 12 bases between. CDR3 length: 15 residues. CDR1 is MNHEY and CDR2 is SMNVEV in the germline V gene (reference sequence). CDR3 sequence reads: CASSLTDSFNYGYTF. For the CDR3, the DNA is TGTGCCAGCAGTTTGACAGACTCCTTTAACTATGGCTACACCTTC.

The chain recombines TRBV2 with TRBJ1-5; a possible D gene is TRBD1 (6 bases). V was pared by 2 bases and J by 11 bases, with 22 bases between. Germline V lookup: CDR1 SNHLY, CDR2 FYNNEI. CDR3 size: 16 residues. CDR3 sequence reads: CASSESHTGLERTQHF. The CDR3 DNA is TGTGCCAGCAGTGAATCTCACACAGGGTTAGAGAGGACCCAGCATTTT.

This chain links TRBV4-3 with TRBJ2-1; 9 bases align to TRBD1. CDR1 and CDR2 (germline): LGHNA, YSLEER. Losses at the gene ends were 4 bases for V and 3 bases for J; bases not matched to a gene: 10. The CDR3 consists of 17 residues. The CDR3 region is CASSRAGTGGNYNEQFF. The CDR3 DNA reads as TGCGCCAGCAGCCGAGCCGGAACAGGGGGCAACTACAATGAGCAGTTCTTC.

V gene TRBV4-2 combines with J gene TRBJ2-7; possibly TRBD2 for D (5 bases). CDR3 length: 17 amino acids. V gave up 1 base and J gave up 3 bases, with 19 bases separating them. Germline V CDR1 and CDR2: LGHNA, YNFKEQ. The CDR3 sequence: CASSQVSAGNNFYEQYF. Written as DNA, the CDR3 is TGTGCCAGCAGCCAAGTTTCGGCGGGCAACAATTTCTACGAGCAGTACTTC.

The rearrangement joins TRBV18 to TRBJ1-1; D is unresolved. The CDR3 totals 12 residues. Germline values: CDR1 KGHSH, CDR2 LQKENI. With 3 bases removed from V and 7 bases from J, the gap between germline ends came to 9 bases. CDR3 bases: TGTGCCAGCTCACCCCAGACGGTTGAAGCTTTCTTT. Translated, it gives CASSPQTVEAFF. The whole variable domain, filled in from reference TRBV18 and TRBJ1-1, reads NAGVMQNPRHLVRRRGQEARLRCSPMKGHSHVYWYRQLPEEGLKFMVYLQKENIIDESGMPKERFSAEFPKEGPSILRIQQVVRGDSAAYFCASSPQTVEAFFGQGTRLTVV.

The V call is TRBV7-3, the J call TRBJ2-6; D is unresolved. V was trimmed by 4 bases and J by 0 bases, leaving 22 bases between them. The CDR3 is made up of 20 amino acids. The germline gives CDR1 SGHTA, CDR2 FQGTGA. The CDR3 nucleotides read TGTGCCAGCAGCTCCCGCCCTATGGACCCACTTCCCTCTGGGGCCAACGTCCTGACTTTC. Translated, it gives CASSSRPMDPLPSGANVLTF.

The CDR3 here is CASSYGGQTTEAFF. The CDR3 bases are TGTGCCAGCAGTTACGGAGGACAGACTACTGAAGCTTTCTTT. The chain links TRBV6-5 to TRBJ1-1; a possible D gene is TRBD1 (6 bases). Germline loops: CDR1 MNHEY, CDR2 SVGAGI. V was pared by 2 bases and J by 5 bases, with 12 bases between. CDR3 length: 14 amino acids.

V and J are TRBV6-4 and TRBJ2-2; 8 nucleotides agree with TRBD2. V shed 5 bases, J shed 2 bases, and the junction held 7 bases outside the gene matches. The CDR3 has 16 amino acids. Germline-derived CDR1 and CDR2 are MRHNA and SNTAGT. The CDR3 loop reads CASSRGGPLNTGELFF. The DNA for the CDR3 is TGTGCCAGCAGTCGCGGGGGGCCCCTCAACACCGGGGAGCTGTTTTTT.

CDR3 bases: TGTGCCAGCAGTTACTCGAGCGGGGGACCTTACAATGAGCAGTTCTTC. It yields the protein CASSYSSGGPYNEQFF. The chain joins TRBV6-5 to TRBJ2-1; 8 nucleotides line up with TRBD2. Germline V gene sequence: CDR1 MNHEY, CDR2 SVGAGI. The trim removed 0 bases at V and 4 bases at J, leaving 5 bases unmatched. The CDR3 spans 16 residues.

CDR3 nucleotides: TGTGCCAGCAGCCCCAGGAACTATGGCTACACCTTC. Its protein is CASSPRNYGYTF. The chain recombines TRBV16 with TRBJ1-2; D is uncertain. CDR1 is KGHSY, CDR2 FQNENV, per germline. With 4 bases removed from V and 2 bases from J, the gap between germline ends came to 5 bases. This CDR3 region has 12 residues.

In this sample, this clone turned up a few times. V is TRBV2 and J is TRBJ2-1, with 7 bases fitting TRBD2. This CDR3 is 14 amino acids long. V lost 8 bases and J lost 10; bases outside the gene matches: 14. The V gene's germline CDR1 is SNHLY and CDR2 FYNNEI. CDR3 in amino acids: CASLSGNPRSEQFF. The CDR3 DNA reads as TGTGCCAGCCTAAGCGGGAACCCCCGGAGCGAGCAGTTCTTC.

This chain joins TRBV6-5 and TRBJ2-7; D is unclear. The CDR3 is 11 residues long. CDR1 is MNHEY, CDR2 SVGAGI, per germline. V was trimmed by 9 bases and J by 4 bases, leaving 10 bases between them. The CDR3 DNA reads as TGTGCCAGGATAGCCGCATACGAGCAGTACTTC. Encoded protein: CARIAAYEQYF.

The rearrangement joins TRBV5-1 to TRBJ1-2; the match to TRBD1 covers 8 bases. The germline gives CDR1 SGHRS, CDR2 YFSETQ. This CDR3 has 17 residues. Trimming took 0 bases from V and 7 from J; bases not matched to a gene: 14. The CDR3 nucleotides are TGCGCCAGCAGCTTGGCCCACGTAAGGCAGGGGGCGTCTGGCTACACCTTC. Its protein product is CASSLAHVRQGASGYTF.

This rearrangement joins TRBV21-1 to TRBJ2-7; no DNA check was done on the table's D call, TRBD1. TRBV21-1 is a pseudogene segment. This CDR3 is 14 amino acids long. CDR3 sequence: CASSKKGQEDEQYF. The CDR3 nucleotides read TGTGCCAGCAGCAAAAAGGGACAGGAAGACGAGCAGTACTTC.

The CDR3 is CASSLRRAYEQYF. As DNA, the CDR3 is TGTGCCAGCAGCTTGCGCAGGGCCTACGAGCAGTACTTC. The gene calls are TRBV5-4 and TRBJ2-7, with D possibly TRBD1 on 5 matching bases. The CDR3 consists of 13 residues. The germline V gene has CDR1 SGHNT and CDR2 YYREEE (reference sequence). V was shortened by 1 base and J by 2 bases, with 7 bases between the two germline ends.

V and J are TRBV7-2 and TRBJ2-7, with D perhaps given as TRBD1 or TRBD2 (6 bases each). The germline V gene encodes CDR1 SGHTA and CDR2 FQGNSA. This CDR3 is 16 amino acids long. The germline V and J ends were trimmed by 5 bases and 1 base, with 18 bases remaining between them. CDR3: CASSPVRGARSYEQYF. The CDR3 DNA sequence: TGTGCCAGCAGCCCTGTTAGGGGGGCGAGGTCCTACGAGCAGTACTTC.

This chain links TRBV10-3 with TRBJ1-1; tentatively, D is TRBD1 (6 bases). This CDR3 has 14 residues. Germline loops: CDR1 ENHRY, CDR2 SYGVKD. V was pared by 4 bases and J by 1 base, with 10 bases between. CDR3 in DNA: TGTGCCATCAGTGCAGGGGCTAAGAACACTGAAGCTTTCTTT. Its translation: CAISAGAKNTEAFF.

V gene TRBV5-1 combines with J gene TRBJ1-5, with 8 bases fitting TRBD1. V lost 1 base to trimming and J lost 7 bases; unmatched junction nucleotides: 1. Germline V CDR1 and CDR2: SGHRS, YFSETQ. The CDR3 contains 13 residues. This CDR3 reads CASSLQGAQPQHF. The CDR3 nucleotides read TGCGCCAGCAGCTTGCAGGGGGCCCAGCCCCAGCATTTT.

The chain uses TRBV3-1 (or the pseudogene TRBV3-2) and TRBJ2-2, with 7 bases matching TRBD2. Germline V gene lookup returns CDR1 LGHDT and CDR2 YNNKEL (reference sequence). The CDR3 runs 18 residues. After removal of 4 bases from V and 2 bases from J, the junction contained 13 bases not matched to a gene. CDR3 region: CASSRVSRGLVNTGELFF. CDR3 in DNA: TGTGCCAGCAGCCGCGTCAGCCGAGGACTAGTAAACACCGGGGAGCTGTTTTTT.

This clone was recorded many times. The chain joins TRBV28 to TRBJ2-7; 11 nucleotides match TRBD2. The V and J ends lost 8 bases and 5 bases, in that order; junction bases with no gene match: 8. This CDR3 has 14 residues. Germline-derived CDR1 and CDR2 are MDHEN and SYDVKM. CDR3 coding DNA: TGTGCCAGCGGTGATAGCGGGAGGGCCGACGAGCAGTACTTC. Encoded protein: CASGDSGRADEQYF.

The chain joins TRBV7-8 to TRBJ1-6; D possibly corresponds to TRBD1 (6 bases). This CDR3 contains 18 residues. Trimming stripped 5 bases from V and 0 bases from J, with 17 bases between. The germline V gene encodes CDR1 SGHVS and CDR2 FQNEAQ. CDR3 DNA sequence: TGTGCCAGCAGCCGGATTCAGGGGACGAGCTCCTATAATTCACCCCTCCACTTT. Its protein product is CASSRIQGTSSYNSPLHF. The entire variable domain, with the rest obtained from reference TRBV7-8 and TRBJ1-6, is as follows: GAGVSQSPRYKVAKRGQDVALRCDPISGHVSLFWYQQALGQGPEFLTYFQNEAQLDKSGLPSDRFFAERPEGSVSTLKIQRTQQEDSAVYLCASSRIQGTSSYNSPLHFGNGTRLTVT.

V gene TRBV5-1 combines with J gene TRBJ1-2; 8 nucleotides agree with TRBD1. The length of the CDR3 is 12 residues. The germline V gene encodes CDR1 SGHRS and CDR2 YFSETQ. The ends lost 4 bases at V and 10 bases at J; junction bases unmatched: 6. CDR3 coding DNA: TGCGCCAGCAGCCCGGGACAGGCCCCCTACACCTTC. Protein: CASSPGQAPYTF.

The V and J genes are TRBV11-1 and TRBJ1-3, with D hard to call. The germline gives CDR1 SGHAT, CDR2 FQDESV (reference sequence). The V and J ends lost 5 bases and 4 bases respectively, with 12 bases between them. The CDR3 extends over 14 amino acids. The CDR3 here is CASSRGGSGNTIYF. In nucleotides, the CDR3 is TGTGCCAGCAGCCGCGGAGGCTCCGGAAACACCATATATTTT.